This TCR beta chain was found in a study of shared clonotypes between healthy human individuals. Points from the study as a whole: On the whole, naive subsets had larger estimated richness than memory subsets had.

Repertoires were generated with immunoSEQ multiplex PCR, while TCRdb's copy carries only in-frame clones and drops some. Of about 2.5 million clones in the sample, under 95% are singletons; the top ten hold 0.37%. This clone occurred a few times. Its target is unknown. All donors were healthy HIV-negative adults lacking recent acute infections or vaccinations. Germline loops: CDR1 KGHSH, CDR2 LQKENI. The CDR3 sequence is 16 residues long. The ends were cut back, 6 bases at V and 7 bases at J, with 22 bases in the middle. V usage is TRBV18 and J usage is TRBJ1-5; D gene unclear. The sample taken for sequencing was naive CD4+ T cells from PBMCs. Subset described: CD45RA+ positively selected. This TCR was sampled from a man aged 18 to 30 in good health. Some clones in this sample may be carry-over from other donors' samples. The CDR3 coding sequence is TGTGCCAGCTCCCTTGCCTTTTGGGGTGTTGAACAGCCCCAGCATTTT. Protein: CASSLAFWGVEQPQHF.